The subject of this entry is one TCR beta chain. CDR3 length equals 15 residues. Germline V gene lookup returns CDR1 ENHRY and CDR2 SYGVKD. V lost 7 bases to trimming and J lost 4 bases; unmatched junction nucleotides: 10. The data are from a study of blood T cells in healthy people across ages. Sample-barcoded 5' priming and a J-beta primer mix drove a second PCR of roughly 7 to 11 cycles. TCRdb fed the 5' RACE reads into MiXCR, producing one record per CDR3 protein. The table has about 690,000 distinct CDR3 sequences, less than 45% seen once. The receptor comes from an older man in good health. Sequencing used blood. V is TRBV10-3 and J is TRBJ2-3; TRBD1 aligns across 8 bases. This CDR3 is CAIKGRTGTSDTQYF. DNA of the CDR3: TGTGCCATCAAGGGTAGGACAGGGACTTCAGATACGCAGTATTTT.